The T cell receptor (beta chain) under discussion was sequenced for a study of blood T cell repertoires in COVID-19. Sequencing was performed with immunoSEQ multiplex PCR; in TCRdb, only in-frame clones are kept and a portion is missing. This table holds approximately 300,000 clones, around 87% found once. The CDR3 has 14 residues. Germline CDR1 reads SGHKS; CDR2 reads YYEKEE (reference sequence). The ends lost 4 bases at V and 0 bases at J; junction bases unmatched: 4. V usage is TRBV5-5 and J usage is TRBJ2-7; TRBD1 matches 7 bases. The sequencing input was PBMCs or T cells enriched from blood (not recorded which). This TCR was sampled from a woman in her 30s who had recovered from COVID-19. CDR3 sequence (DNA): TGTGCCAGCAGCCCCGGGGACAGCTCCTACGAGCAGTACTTC. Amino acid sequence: CASSPGDSSYEQYF.